Listed below are T cell receptor beta chains from one sample, sequenced in a study of T-cell memory formation after mild COVID-19. TCRdb reprocessed the 5' RACE reads with MiXCR, giving one entry per CDR3 protein. The sample lists around 340,000 distinct CDR3 sequences; around 20% were seen once. Sequencing was carried out using PBMCs or a T cell subset sorted from them (not recorded which). These TCRs come from an adult woman who had mild COVID-19 (a few samples of this study predate the infection). Cell type and time point are not known. CDR3s include the opening cysteine and the closing phenylalanine or tryptophan. The D gene is left open where the match is weak. Clone size is not always given. Where it is, it says once, few, many or a class for expanded clones.

j_gene | d_gene | abundance | v_gene | CDR3aa | CDR3nt
TRBJ1-1 | TRBD1 | many | TRBV29-1 | CSVPLDRESEAFF | TGCAGCGTACCGCTAGACAGGGAAAGTGAAGCTTTCTTT
TRBJ2-3 | . | once | TRBV28 | CASSPIRGAQYF | TGTGCCAGCAGCCCGATTAGAGGGGCGCAGTATTTT
TRBJ2-3 | TRBD1 | . | TRBV7-9 | CASSPGTGATDTQYF | TGTGCCAGCAGCCCCGGGACAGGGGCCACAGATACGCAGTATTTT
TRBJ2-1 | . | many | TRBV7-2 | CASSPVGGSYNEQFF | TGTGCTAGCAGCCCAGTCGGGGGTTCCTACAATGAGCAGTTCTTC
TRBJ1-2 | . | . | TRBV12-3/TRBV12-4 | CASSRNYGYTF | TGTGCCAGCAGTCGGAACTATGGCTACACCTTC
TRBJ1-2 | . | . | TRBV9 | CASSPWTAREGYTF | TGTGCCAGCAGCCCCTGGACCGCTAGGGAAGGCTACACCTTC
TRBJ2-7 | . | . | TRBV7-3 | CASSATGGSEQYF | TGTGCCAGCAGCGCTACAGGAGGATCCGAGCAGTACTTC
TRBJ1-3 | . | . | TRBV4-1 | CASSQLGRGRGNTIYF | TGCGCCAGCAGCCAGCTCGGCAGGGGCAGAGGAAACACCATATATTTT
TRBJ2-6 | TRBD1 | . | TRBV30 | CAWSLSGGGANVLTF | TGTGCCTGGAGTCTATCAGGGGGTGGGGCCAACGTCCTGACTTTC
TRBJ1-2 | . | few | TRBV6-5 | CASSFGTGGYTF | TGTGCCAGCAGTTTCGGGACCGGTGGCTACACCTTC
TRBJ2-1 | TRBD2 | many | TRBV4-1 | CASSQEGLAGSPYNEQFF | TGCGCCAGCAGCCAAGAAGGGCTAGCGGGGAGCCCTTACAATGAGCAGTTCTTC
TRBJ1-2 | . | . | TRBV29-1 | CSVATDYGYTF | TGCAGCGTTGCGACAGACTATGGCTACACCTTC
TRBJ1-1 | TRBD1 | few | TRBV4-2 | CASSQLQGAGTEAFF | TGTGCCAGCAGCCAATTACAGGGGGCGGGCACTGAAGCTTTCTTT
TRBJ2-1 | . | many | TRBV5-1 | CASSLDTGDHNEQFF | TGCGCCAGCAGCTTGGATACGGGGGATCACAATGAGCAGTTCTTC
TRBJ2-7 | . | few | TRBV29-1 | CSVRPHGREQYF | TGCAGCGTTCGTCCCCACGGAAGGGAGCAGTACTTC
TRBJ1-1 | TRBD1 | few | TRBV3-1 | CASSLGQGRVEAFF | TGTGCCAGCAGTCTAGGACAGGGAAGAGTAGAAGCTTTCTTT
TRBJ2-3 | . | . | TRBV27 | CASSFTSLDTQYF | TGTGCCAGCAGTTTCACTAGCTTGGATACGCAGTATTTT
TRBJ2-1 | . | . | TRBV4-1 | CASSQVDGGLDNEQFF | TGCGCCAGCAGCCAAGTTGACGGGGGTCTAGACAATGAGCAGTTCTTC
TRBJ2-3 | . | many | TRBV6-5 | CASSTSGTLTDTQYF | TGTGCCAGCAGTACCTCCGGGACTCTCACAGATACGCAGTATTTT
TRBJ2-7 | . | . | TRBV27 | CASSLGVDYEQYF | TGTGCCAGCAGTTTGGGCGTTGACTACGAGCAGTACTTC
TRBJ1-2 | . | . | TRBV12-3/TRBV12-4 | CASSWTSGGYTF | TGTGCCAGCAGTTGGACCTCTGGCGGCTACACCTTC
TRBJ2-3 | TRBD1 | . | TRBV7-3 | CATGQGAGTDTQYF | TGTGCCACCGGCCAGGGGGCGGGCACAGATACGCAGTATTTT
TRBJ1-1 | . | . | TRBV20-1 | CSARGWGRANTEAFF | TGCAGTGCTCGGGGCTGGGGCAGAGCGAACACTGAAGCTTTCTTT
TRBJ2-2 | TRBD2 | . | TRBV7-3 | CASSLGGTSAGEMFF | TGTGCCAGCAGCTTAGGCGGGACTAGCGCCGGGGAGATGTTTTTT
TRBJ2-1 | TRBD2 | few | TRBV5-1 | CASQGLAGFGQFF | TGCGCCAGCCAGGGACTAGCGGGGTTTGGGCAGTTCTTC
TRBJ1-4 | . | . | TRBV7-8 | CASSLLNNEKLFF | TGTGCCAGCAGCTTACTGAATAATGAAAAACTGTTTTTT
TRBJ2-7 | TRBD2 | few | TRBV27 | CASSSQLTSATYEQYF | TGTGCCAGCAGTTCCCAATTGACTAGCGCAACCTACGAGCAGTACTTC
TRBJ2-3 | . | few | TRBV5-1 | CASSPFGTDTQYF | TGCGCCAGCAGCCCCTTTGGCACAGATACGCAGTATTTT
TRBJ2-3 | TRBD1 | few | TRBV27 | CASRTDRGGTDTQYF | TGTGCCAGCAGAACCGACAGGGGCGGCACAGATACGCAGTATTTT
TRBJ2-3 | . | many | TRBV7-3 | CASSSPGSSTDTQYF | TGTGCCAGCAGCTCCCCGGGGTCTAGCACAGATACGCAGTATTTT
TRBJ1-1 | . | few | TRBV2 | CASSEGVSTEAFF | TGTGCCAGCAGTGAGGGGGTGAGCACTGAAGCTTTCTTT
TRBJ1-5 | . | many | TRBV10-3 | CAIGQKNQPQHF | TGTGCCATCGGACAGAAAAATCAGCCCCAGCATTTT
TRBJ1-2 | . | many | TRBV5-1 | CASSLDAQGIGYTF | TGCGCCAGCAGCTTGGATGCACAGGGAATTGGCTACACCTTC